This T cell receptor (beta chain) emerged from a study of blood T cell repertoires in COVID-19. As for the study in general: The analysed material was cDNA or gDNA that came from T cells, B-cell-depleted T cells, or PBMCs.

Trimming took 3 bases from V and 10 from J; bases not matched to a gene: 10. Germline-derived CDR1 and CDR2 are DFQATT and SNEGSKA (reference sequence). The CDR3 length is 15 residues. Measured with immunoSEQ multiplex PCR; TCRdb has only the in-frame clones, and not every one. The sample comprises more than 100,000 clones, approximately 80% of which are singletons, and about 12% rests with the top ten. The receptor comes from a human donor in a cohort sampled during active COVID-19. The chain links TRBV20-1 to TRBJ1-6, with 9 bases identical to TRBD1. Source material: peripheral blood. CDR3 nucleotides: TGCAGTGCTAGTCCCGGGACAGGGTTTGGATCACCCCTCCACTTT. Its protein is CSASPGTGFGSPLHF.